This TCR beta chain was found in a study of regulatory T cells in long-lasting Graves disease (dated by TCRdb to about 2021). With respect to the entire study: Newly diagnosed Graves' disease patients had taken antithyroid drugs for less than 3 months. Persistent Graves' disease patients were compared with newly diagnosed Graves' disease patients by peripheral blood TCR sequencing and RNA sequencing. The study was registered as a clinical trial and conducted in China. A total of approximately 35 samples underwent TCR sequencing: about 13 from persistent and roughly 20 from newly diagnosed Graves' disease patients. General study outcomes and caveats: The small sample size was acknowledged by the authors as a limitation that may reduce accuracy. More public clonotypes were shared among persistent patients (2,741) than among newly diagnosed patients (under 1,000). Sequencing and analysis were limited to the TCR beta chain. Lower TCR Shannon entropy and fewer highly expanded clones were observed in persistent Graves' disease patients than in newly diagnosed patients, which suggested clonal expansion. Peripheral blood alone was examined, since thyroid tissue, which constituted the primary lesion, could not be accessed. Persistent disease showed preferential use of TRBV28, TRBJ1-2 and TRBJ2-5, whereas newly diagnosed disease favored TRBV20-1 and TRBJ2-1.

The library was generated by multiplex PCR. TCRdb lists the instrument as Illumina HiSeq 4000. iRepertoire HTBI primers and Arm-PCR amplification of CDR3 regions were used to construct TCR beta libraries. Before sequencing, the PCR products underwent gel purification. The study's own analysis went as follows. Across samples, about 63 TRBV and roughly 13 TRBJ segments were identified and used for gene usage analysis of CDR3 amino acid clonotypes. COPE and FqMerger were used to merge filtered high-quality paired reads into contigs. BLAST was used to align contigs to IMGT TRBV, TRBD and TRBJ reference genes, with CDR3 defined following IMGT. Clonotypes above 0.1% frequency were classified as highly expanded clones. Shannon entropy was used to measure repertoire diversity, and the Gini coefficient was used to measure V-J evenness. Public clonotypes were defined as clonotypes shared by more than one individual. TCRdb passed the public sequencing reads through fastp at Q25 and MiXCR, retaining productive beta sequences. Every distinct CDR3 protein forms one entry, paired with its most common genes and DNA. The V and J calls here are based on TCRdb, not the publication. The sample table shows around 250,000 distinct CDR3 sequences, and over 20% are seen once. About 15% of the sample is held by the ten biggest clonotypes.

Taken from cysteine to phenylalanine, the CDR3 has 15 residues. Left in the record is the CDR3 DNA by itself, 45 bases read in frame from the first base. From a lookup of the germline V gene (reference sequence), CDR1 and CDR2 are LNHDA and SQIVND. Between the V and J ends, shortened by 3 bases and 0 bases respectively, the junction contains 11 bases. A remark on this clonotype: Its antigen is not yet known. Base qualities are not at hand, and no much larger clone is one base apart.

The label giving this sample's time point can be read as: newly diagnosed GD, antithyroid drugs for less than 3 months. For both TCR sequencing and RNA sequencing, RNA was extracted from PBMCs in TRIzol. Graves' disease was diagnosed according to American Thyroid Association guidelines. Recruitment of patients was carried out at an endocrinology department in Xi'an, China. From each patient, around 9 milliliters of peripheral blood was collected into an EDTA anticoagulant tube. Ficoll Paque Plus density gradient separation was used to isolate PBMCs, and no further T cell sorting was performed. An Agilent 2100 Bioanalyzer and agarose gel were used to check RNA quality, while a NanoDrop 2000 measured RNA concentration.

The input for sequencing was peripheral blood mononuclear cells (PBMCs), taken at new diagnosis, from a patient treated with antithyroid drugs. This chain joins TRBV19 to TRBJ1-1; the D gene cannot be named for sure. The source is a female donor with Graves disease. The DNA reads TGTGCCAGTAGTATTAATAGTAATATGAACACTGAAGCTTTCTTT. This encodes CASSINSNMNTEAFF.